The 5 T cell receptor beta chains in this list originate from one sample, sequenced in a study of tissue T cells after allogeneic stem cell transplantation. Sequencing was performed with immunoSEQ multiplex PCR; in TCRdb, only in-frame clones are kept and a portion is missing. This table has some 3,500 clones, roughly 50% appearing once. The time point is: mouse harvest day 14 after allogeneic transplant. Mouse grafts combined 10^7 T-cell-depleted bone marrow cells with 10^6 splenic CD5+ T cells. The sample was gut tissue. The receptors come from a female BALB/c mouse given C57BL/6 T cells with graft-versus-host disease after an allogeneic hematopoietic cell transplant.

This clone has more than one count but fewer than ten. Mouse gene names and germline throughout. The CDR3 extends 1 residue past the end of the read, so its final part is completed from the germline J gene. This rearrangement joins TRBV12-2 to TRBJ1-3, with D possibly being TRBD1 (5 bases). V gave up 0 bases and J gave up 0 bases, with 8 bases separating them. This CDR3 has 15 amino acids. Looked up from germline, CDR1 is SGHLS and CDR2 is HYDKME. The CDR3 region is CASSLRGLSGNTLYF. Partial CDR3 DNA: TGTGCCAGCTCTCTCAGGGGTCTTTCTGGAAATACGCTCTAT.

Comments on this clone: The gene names given are mouse names. The sequence runs out 1 residue before the end of the CDR3; the remainder is reconstructed from the germline J gene. The chain carries TRBV26 and TRBJ1-1; D unresolved. The germline CDR1 and CDR2 sequences are KGHPV and FQNQEV (reference sequence). The CDR3 spans 13 residues. The V and J ends lost 4 bases and 1 base respectively, with 7 bases between them. The covered CDR3 bases are TGTGCCAGCAGTCCCCCTCAAAACACAGAAGTCTTC. This translates into CASSPPQNTEVF. The whole CDR3 region reads CASSPPQNTEVFF.

This clone was seen a handful of times. Genes and germline come from the mouse. Read data end 1 residue before the CDR3 end; the end is taken from the germline J gene. The V and J genes are TRBV16 and TRBJ1-3; D is ambiguous. The CDR3 is made up of 14 amino acids. The V gene's germline CDR1 is SGHSA and CDR2 FRNQAP. Trimming cost V 2 bases and J 0 bases, with 5 bases left between them. CDR3 protein: CASSLTDSGNTLYF. CDR3 DNA (partial): TGTGCAAGCAGCTTAACAGATTCTGGAAATACGCTCTAT.

This clone was seen a handful of times. Mouse gene names apply. The read stops 1 residue short of the end of the CDR3; the missing end is completed from the germline J gene. The chain joins TRBV19 to TRBJ1-1, with D possibly TRBD1 on 6 matching bases. CDR1 and CDR2 from the germline V gene are FNHDT and SITEND (reference sequence). The CDR3 consists of 13 residues. Trimming removed 5 bases from V and 0 bases from J, with 8 bases in between. CDR3 DNA (partial): TGTGCCAGCAGAAGGACAGCAAACACAGAAGTCTTC. Translating gives CASRRTANTEVF. The entire CDR3 protein is CASRRTANTEVFF.

Comments on this clone: Genes here carry mouse names. The read terminates 1 residue ahead of where the CDR3 ends, so the germline J gene completes it. This rearrangement joins TRBV12-1 to TRBJ2-4; the match to TRBD2 covers 12 bases. The CDR3 is made up of 16 amino acids. Germline V gives CDR1 SGHSN, CDR2 HYEKVE. With 3 bases clipped from V and 1 base from J, the junction kept 4 bases outside the gene matches. CDR3 protein: CASSRLGGRGQNTLYF. The CDR3 DNA, read in part, is TGTGCCAGCTCTAGACTGGGGGGGCGCGGTCAAAACACCTTGTAC.